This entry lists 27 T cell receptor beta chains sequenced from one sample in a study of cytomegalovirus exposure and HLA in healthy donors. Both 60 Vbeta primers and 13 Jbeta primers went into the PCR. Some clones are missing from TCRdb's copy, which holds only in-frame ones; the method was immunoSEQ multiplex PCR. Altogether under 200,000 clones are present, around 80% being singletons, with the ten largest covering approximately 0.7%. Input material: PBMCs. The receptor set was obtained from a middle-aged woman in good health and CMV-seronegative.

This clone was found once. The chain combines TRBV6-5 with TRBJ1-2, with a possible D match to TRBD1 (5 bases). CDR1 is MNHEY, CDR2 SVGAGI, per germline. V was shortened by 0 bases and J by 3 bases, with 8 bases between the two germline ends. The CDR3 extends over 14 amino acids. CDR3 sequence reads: CASSYSTRDYGYTF. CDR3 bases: TGTGCCAGCAGTTACTCGACCAGGGACTATGGCTACACCTTC.

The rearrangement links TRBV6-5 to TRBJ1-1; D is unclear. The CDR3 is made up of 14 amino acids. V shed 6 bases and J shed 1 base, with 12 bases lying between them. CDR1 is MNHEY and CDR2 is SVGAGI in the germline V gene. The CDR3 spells CASSREIENTEAFF. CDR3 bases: TGTGCCAGCAGCCGAGAGATAGAGAACACTGAAGCTTTCTTT.

CDR3 coding DNA: TGTGCCAGCAGCGTAGAACAGGCTGGAAACACCATATATTTT. This translates into CASSVEQAGNTIYF. The rearrangement uses TRBV9 and TRBJ1-3, with a weak D call TRBD1 (5 bases). CDR3 length: 14 residues. CDR1 is SGDLS and CDR2 is YYNGEE in the germline V gene. The V and J ends lost 0 bases and 2 bases respectively, with 6 bases between them.

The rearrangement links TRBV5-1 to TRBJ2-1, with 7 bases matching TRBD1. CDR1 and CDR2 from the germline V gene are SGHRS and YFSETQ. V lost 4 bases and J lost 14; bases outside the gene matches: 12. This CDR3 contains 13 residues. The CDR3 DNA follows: TGCGCCAGCAGCCCCGAGACAGGGATGGAGGAGTTCTTC. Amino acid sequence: CASSPETGMEEFF.

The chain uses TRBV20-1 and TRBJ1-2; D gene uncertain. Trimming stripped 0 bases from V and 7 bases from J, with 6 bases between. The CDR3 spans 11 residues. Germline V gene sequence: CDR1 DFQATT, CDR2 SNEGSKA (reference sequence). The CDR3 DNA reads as TGCAGTGCTAGAGATAGCGGTGGCTACACCTTC. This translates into CSARDSGGYTF.

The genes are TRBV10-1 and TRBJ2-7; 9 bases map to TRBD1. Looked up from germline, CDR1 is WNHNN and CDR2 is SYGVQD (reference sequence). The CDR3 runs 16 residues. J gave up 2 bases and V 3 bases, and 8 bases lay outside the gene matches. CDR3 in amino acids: CASSDPSGTGTYEQYF. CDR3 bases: TGCGCCAGCAGTGACCCGAGTGGGACAGGGACCTACGAGCAGTACTTC.

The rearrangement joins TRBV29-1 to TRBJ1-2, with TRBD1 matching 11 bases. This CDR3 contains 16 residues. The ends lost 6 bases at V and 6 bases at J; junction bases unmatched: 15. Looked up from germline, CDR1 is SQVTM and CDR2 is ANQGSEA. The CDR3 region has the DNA TGCAGCGTAGCGCTTGGGACAGGGGGAATTAGGGATGGCTACACCTTC. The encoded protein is CSVALGTGGIRDGYTF.

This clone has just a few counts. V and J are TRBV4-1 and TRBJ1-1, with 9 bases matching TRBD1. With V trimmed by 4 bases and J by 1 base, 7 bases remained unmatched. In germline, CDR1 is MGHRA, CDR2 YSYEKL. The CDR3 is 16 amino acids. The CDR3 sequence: CASSPGTGRWNTEAFF. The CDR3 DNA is TGCGCCAGCAGCCCGGGGACAGGGAGGTGGAACACTGAAGCTTTCTTT.

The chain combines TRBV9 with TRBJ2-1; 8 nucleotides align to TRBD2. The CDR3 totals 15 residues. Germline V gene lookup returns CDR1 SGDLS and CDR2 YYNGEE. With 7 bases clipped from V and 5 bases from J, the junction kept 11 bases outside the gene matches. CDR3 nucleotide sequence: TGTGCCAGCTCTAGAGAGGGGACTAGACACAATGAGCAGTTCTTC. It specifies CASSREGTRHNEQFF.

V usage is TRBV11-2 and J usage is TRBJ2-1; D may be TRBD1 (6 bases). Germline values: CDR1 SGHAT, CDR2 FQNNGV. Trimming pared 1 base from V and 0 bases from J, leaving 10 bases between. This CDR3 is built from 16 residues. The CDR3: CASSLVGGRSYNEQFF. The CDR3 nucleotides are TGTGCCAGCAGCTTAGTAGGGGGTCGCTCCTACAATGAGCAGTTCTTC.

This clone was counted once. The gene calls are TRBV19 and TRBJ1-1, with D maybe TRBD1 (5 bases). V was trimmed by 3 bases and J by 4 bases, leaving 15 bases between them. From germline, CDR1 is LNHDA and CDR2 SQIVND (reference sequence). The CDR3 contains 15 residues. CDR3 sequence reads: CASSIQSQVGTEAFF. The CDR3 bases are TGTGCCAGTAGTATCCAGTCACAGGTGGGCACTGAAGCTTTCTTT.

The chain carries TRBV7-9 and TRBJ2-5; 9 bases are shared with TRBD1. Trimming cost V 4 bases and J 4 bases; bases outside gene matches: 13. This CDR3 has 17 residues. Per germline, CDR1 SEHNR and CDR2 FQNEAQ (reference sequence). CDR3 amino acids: CASSSPLRTGALETQYF. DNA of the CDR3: TGTGCCAGCAGCTCCCCCCTCCGGACAGGGGCGTTAGAGACCCAGTACTTC.

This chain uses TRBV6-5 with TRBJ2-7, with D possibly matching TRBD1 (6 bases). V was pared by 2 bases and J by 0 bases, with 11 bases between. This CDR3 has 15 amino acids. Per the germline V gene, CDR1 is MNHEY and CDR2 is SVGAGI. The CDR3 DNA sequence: TGTGCCAGCAGTTACCAACAGGGATCCTCCTACGAGCAGTACTTC. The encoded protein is CASSYQQGSSYEQYF.

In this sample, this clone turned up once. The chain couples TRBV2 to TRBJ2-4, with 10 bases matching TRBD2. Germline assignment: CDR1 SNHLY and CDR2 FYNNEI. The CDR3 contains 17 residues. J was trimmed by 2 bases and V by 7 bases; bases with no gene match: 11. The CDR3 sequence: CASKTRLAGVSKNIQYF. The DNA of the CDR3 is TGTGCCAGCAAAACTCGGCTAGCGGGAGTATCCAAAAACATTCAGTACTTC.

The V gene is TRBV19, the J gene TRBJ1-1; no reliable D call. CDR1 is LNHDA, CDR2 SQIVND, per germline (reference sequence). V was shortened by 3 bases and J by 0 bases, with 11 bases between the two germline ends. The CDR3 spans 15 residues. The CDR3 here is CASSIGGSMNTEAFF. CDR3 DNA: TGTGCCAGTAGTATTGGAGGGTCCATGAACACTGAAGCTTTCTTT. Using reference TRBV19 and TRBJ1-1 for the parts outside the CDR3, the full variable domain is DGGITQSPKYLFRKEGQNVTLSCEQNLNHDAMYWYRQDPGQGLRLIYYSQIVNDFQKGDIAEGYSVSREKKESFPLTVTSAQKNPTAFYLCASSIGGSMNTEAFFGQGTRLTVV.

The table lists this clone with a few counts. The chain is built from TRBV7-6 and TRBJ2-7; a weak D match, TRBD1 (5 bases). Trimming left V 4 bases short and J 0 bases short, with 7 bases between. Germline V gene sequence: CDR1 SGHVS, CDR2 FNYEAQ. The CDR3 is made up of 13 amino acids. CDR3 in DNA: TGTGCCAGCAGCTATGACAGCTCCTACGAGCAGTACTTC. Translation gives CASSYDSSYEQYF. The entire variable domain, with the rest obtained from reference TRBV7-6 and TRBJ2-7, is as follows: GAGVSQSPRYKVTKRGQDVALRCDPISGHVSLYWYRQALGQGPEFLTYFNYEAQQDKSGLPNDRFSAERPEGSISTLTIQRTEQRDSAMYRCASSYDSSYEQYFGPGTRLTVT.

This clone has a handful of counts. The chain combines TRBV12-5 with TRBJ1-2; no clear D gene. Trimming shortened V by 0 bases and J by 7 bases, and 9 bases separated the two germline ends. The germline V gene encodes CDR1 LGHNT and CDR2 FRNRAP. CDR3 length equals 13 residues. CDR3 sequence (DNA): TGTGCTAGTGGTTTGGTACGAGGTTGTGGCTACACCTTC. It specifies CASGLVRGCGYTF. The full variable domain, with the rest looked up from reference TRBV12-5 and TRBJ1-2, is DARVTQTPRHKVTEMGQEVTMRCQPILGHNTVFWYRQTMMQGLELLAYFRNRAPLDDSGMPKDRFSAEMPDATLATLKIQPSEPRDSAVYFCASGLVRGCGYTFGSGTRLTVV.

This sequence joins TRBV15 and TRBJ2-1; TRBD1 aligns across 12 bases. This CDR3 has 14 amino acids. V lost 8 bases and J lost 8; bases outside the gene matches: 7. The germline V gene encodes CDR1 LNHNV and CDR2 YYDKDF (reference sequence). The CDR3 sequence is CATARDRGPYEQFF. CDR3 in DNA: TGTGCCACCGCGCGGGACAGGGGGCCTTATGAGCAGTTCTTC.

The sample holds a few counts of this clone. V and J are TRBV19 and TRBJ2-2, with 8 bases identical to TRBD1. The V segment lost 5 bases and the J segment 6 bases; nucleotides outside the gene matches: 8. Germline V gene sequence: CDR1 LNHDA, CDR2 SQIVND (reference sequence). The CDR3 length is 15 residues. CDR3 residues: CASSSRTGTAGELFF. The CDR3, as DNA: TGTGCCAGTAGTTCGCGGACAGGGACGGCCGGGGAGCTGTTTTTT.

CDR3 sequence reads: CASSFNRVWQETQYF. DNA of the CDR3: TGTGCCAGCAGCTTTAACAGGGTTTGGCAAGAGACCCAGTACTTC. The rearrangement links TRBV5-4 to TRBJ2-5, with D maybe TRBD1 (6 bases). The germline CDR1 and CDR2 sequences are SGHNT and YYREEE (reference sequence). This CDR3 region has 15 residues. Trimming removed 2 bases from V and 2 bases from J, with 13 bases in between.

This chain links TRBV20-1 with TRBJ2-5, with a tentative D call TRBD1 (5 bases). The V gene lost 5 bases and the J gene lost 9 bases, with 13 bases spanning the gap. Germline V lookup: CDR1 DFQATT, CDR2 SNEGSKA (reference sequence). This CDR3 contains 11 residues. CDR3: CSASTGVAQYF. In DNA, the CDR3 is TGCAGTGCTTCCACAGGAGTGGCCCAGTACTTC.

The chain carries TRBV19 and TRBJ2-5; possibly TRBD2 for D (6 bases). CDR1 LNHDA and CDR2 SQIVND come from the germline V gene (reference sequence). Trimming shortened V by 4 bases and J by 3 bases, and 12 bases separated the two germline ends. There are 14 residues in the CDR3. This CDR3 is CASSKRWGEETQYF. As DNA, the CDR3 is TGTGCCAGTAGTAAGAGGTGGGGGGAAGAGACCCAGTACTTC.

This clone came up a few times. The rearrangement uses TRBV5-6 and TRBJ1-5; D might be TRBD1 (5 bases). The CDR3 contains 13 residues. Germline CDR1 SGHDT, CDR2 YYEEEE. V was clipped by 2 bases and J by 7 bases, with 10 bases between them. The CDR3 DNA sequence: TGTGCCAGCAGCTTACGTAGGGGACAGCCCCAGCATTTT. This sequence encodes CASSLRRGQPQHF.

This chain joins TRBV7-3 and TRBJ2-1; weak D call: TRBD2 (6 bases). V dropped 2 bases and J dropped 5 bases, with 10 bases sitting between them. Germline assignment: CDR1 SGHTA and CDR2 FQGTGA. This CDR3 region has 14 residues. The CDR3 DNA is TGTGCCAGCAGCTTATTGGGACTTAACAATGAGCAGTTCTTC. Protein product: CASSLLGLNNEQFF.

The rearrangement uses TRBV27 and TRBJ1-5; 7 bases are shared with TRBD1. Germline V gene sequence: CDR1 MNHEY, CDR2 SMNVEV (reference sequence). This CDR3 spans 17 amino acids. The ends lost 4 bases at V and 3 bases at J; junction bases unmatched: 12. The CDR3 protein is CASSSDRLGVDNQPQHF. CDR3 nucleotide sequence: TGTGCCAGCAGTTCGGACAGGTTGGGGGTGGACAATCAGCCCCAGCATTTT.

CDR3 in amino acids: CAISESKGGGPYEQYF. CDR3 sequence (DNA): TGTGCCATCAGTGAGTCGAAAGGGGGGGGGCCCTACGAGCAGTACTTC. The V gene is TRBV10-3, the J gene TRBJ2-7; D may be TRBD2 (7 bases). This CDR3 comprises 16 residues. CDR1 and CDR2 (germline): ENHRY, SYGVKD. The V end lost 0 bases, the J end lost 2 bases, and 14 bases lay between the germline ends.

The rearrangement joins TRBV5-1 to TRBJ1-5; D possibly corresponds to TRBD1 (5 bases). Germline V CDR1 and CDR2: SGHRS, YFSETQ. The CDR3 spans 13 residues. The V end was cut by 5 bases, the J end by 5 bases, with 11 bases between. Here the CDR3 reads CASSYGGDQPQHF. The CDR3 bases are TGCGCCAGCAGTTACGGGGGGGATCAGCCCCAGCATTTT.